This T cell receptor beta chain appears in the sequencing data of a study of CD8 T cells in ankylosing spondylitis. The study, taken as a whole, reports: Disease-associated clones were CD8+ and fairly uncommon in peripheral blood. Clones tied to disease were said to be significantly enriched in matched ankylosing spondylitis synovial fluid. Reactive arthritis synovial fluid and blood were previously reported to contain some motif variants. Made up of 7 to 9 highly homologous variants, a TCR beta motif appeared characteristic of ankylosing spondylitis blood.

Quantitative molecular-barcoded 5'-RACE generated the TCR beta libraries. TCRdb re-called the 5' RACE reads through MiXCR, storing one row per CDR3 protein. The sample records about 440,000 distinct CDR3 sequences, about a sixth being singletons. This clonotype has just a few counts. Its antigen is not identified. With V trimmed by 5 bases and J by 4 bases, 6 bases remained unmatched. The CDR3 is made up of 14 amino acids. The sample comprised blood, either unsorted or a sorted T cell fraction (not recorded which). The receptor was isolated from a male donor with ankylosing spondylitis. V and J are TRBV12-3 or TRBV12-4 and TRBJ1-1; 8 bases are a match to TRBD1. CDR3 region: CASSHGQGLTEAFF. The CDR3 DNA sequence: TGTGCCAGCAGTCATGGACAGGGTCTCACTGAAGCTTTCTTT.